Below, 24 T cell receptor beta chains from the same sample are listed, as sequenced in a study of T cell repertoires in cytomegalovirus infection. These TCRs are of unknown antigen specificity. One entry per CDR3 protein results from TCRdb running MiXCR on the reads. The table lists about 470,000 distinct CDR3 sequences, about 42% of them singletons. The input for sequencing was cultured PBMCs, taken from culture after CMV antigen stimulation. The receptors stem from a human donor in good health (CMV status not recorded). Some clones in this sample may be carry-over from other donors' samples.

V is TRBV7-2 and J is TRBJ1-1; a weak D match, TRBD1 (6 bases). V lost 0 bases and J lost 5, with 16 bases in between. Germline-derived CDR1 and CDR2 are SGHTA and FQGNSA. This CDR3 has 16 amino acids. The CDR3 nucleotides read TGTGCCAGCAGCTTAGCTCCTACAGGGTTTGCGACTGAAGCTTTCTTT. This translates into CASSLAPTGFATEAFF. The full variable domain, its missing parts supplied by reference TRBV7-2 and TRBJ1-1, is GAGVSQSPSNKVTEKGKDVELRCDPISGHTALYWYRQSLGQGLEFLIYFQGNSAPDKSGLPSDRFSAERTGGSVSTLTIQRTQQEDSAVYLCASSLAPTGFATEAFFGQGTRLTVV.

This rearrangement joins TRBV7-2 to TRBJ2-2; weak D call: TRBD2 (5 bases). Trimming took 3 bases from V and 3 from J, leaving 14 bases between them. The CDR3 is made up of 16 amino acids. CDR1 SGHTA and CDR2 FQGNSA come from the germline V gene. The CDR3 sequence: CASSFNPGSDTGELFF. In DNA, the CDR3 is TGTGCCAGCAGCTTTAATCCGGGATCAGACACCGGGGAGCTGTTTTTT.

This clonotype was seen a few times. The chain uses TRBV7-2 and TRBJ1-5, with 7 bases that match TRBD1. V lost 5 bases to trimming and J lost 0 bases; unmatched junction nucleotides: 4. The germline gives CDR1 SGHTA, CDR2 FQGNSA. The CDR3 has 15 residues. The DNA for the CDR3 is TGTGCCAGCAGCACGCAGGGGGTTAGCAATCAGCCCCAGCATTTT. Residues: CASSTQGVSNQPQHF.

This clonotype has a single count. V usage is TRBV6-6 and J usage is TRBJ1-5; maybe TRBD1 (5 bases). Between the trimmed V and J ends, which lost 4 bases and 0 bases, there was a span of 19 bases. The CDR3 covers 18 residues. Germline V lookup: CDR1 MNHNY, CDR2 SVGAGI (reference sequence). The CDR3 here is CASSSTAKPLYSNQPQHF. Here the CDR3 DNA reads TGTGCCAGCAGTTCGACAGCGAAACCACTATATAGCAATCAGCCCCAGCATTTT.

This clonotype has more than one count but fewer than ten. The rearrangement joins TRBV6-8 to TRBJ2-5; D is unclear. The ends were cut back, 5 bases at V and 0 bases at J, with 13 bases in the middle. The germline V gene has CDR1 MNHGY and CDR2 SAAAGT. This CDR3 spans 15 amino acids. The CDR3 DNA follows: TGTGCCAGCAGTGGTCTCTCATCGTACCAAGAGACCCAGTACTTC. It translates to CASSGLSSYQETQYF.

The table lists this clonotype with a few counts. This sequence joins TRBV7-9 and TRBJ2-1; D gene uncertain. The CDR3 is 14 amino acids. The V gene's germline CDR1 is SEHNR and CDR2 FQNEAQ (reference sequence). V gave up 0 bases and J gave up 8 bases, with 11 bases separating them. CDR3 nucleotide sequence: TGTGCCAGCAGCTTAGCAACTGTTAAGGATGAGCAGTTCTTC. Its protein is CASSLATVKDEQFF.

Only a few counts were recorded for this clonotype. The rearrangement links TRBV10-3 to TRBJ1-1; D gene uncertain. Per the germline V gene, CDR1 is ENHRY and CDR2 is SYGVKD. The V end lost 4 bases, the J end lost 3 bases, and 12 bases lay between the germline ends. CDR3 length: 14 amino acids. The CDR3 is CAISGTAGYTEAFF. CDR3 DNA sequence: TGTGCCATCAGTGGAACAGCCGGGTACACTGAAGCTTTCTTT.

The chain recombines TRBV2 with TRBJ2-2, with D tentatively TRBD2 (7 bases). Trimming stripped 3 bases from V and 8 bases from J, with 19 bases between. Germline CDR1 is SNHLY and CDR2 is FYNNEI. The CDR3 contains 16 residues. Here the CDR3 DNA reads TGTGCCAGCAGTGACGCTGGGGGGGGGGCCTTGGGGGAGCTGTTTTTT. As protein: CASSDAGGGALGELFF.

This clonotype has more than one count but fewer than ten. V usage is TRBV19 and J usage is TRBJ2-2; D gene ambiguous. The V gene's germline CDR1 is LNHDA and CDR2 SQIVND (reference sequence). V was cut by 7 bases and J by 4 bases, with 13 bases left in between. The CDR3 runs 14 residues. The CDR3 sequence: CASIRSYPTGELFF. The CDR3 DNA sequence: TGTGCCAGTATCAGGAGTTACCCCACCGGGGAGCTGTTTTTT.

This clonotype occurred many times. This chain uses TRBV7-2 with TRBJ2-3; D call uncertain. From germline, CDR1 is SGHTA and CDR2 FQGNSA. The CDR3 totals 14 residues. Deletions cut 6 bases from V and 0 bases from J, with 10 bases between. The CDR3 nucleotides read TGTGCCAGCAGTACGGAGTGGAGCACAGATACGCAGTATTTT. It codes for CASSTEWSTDTQYF.

The chain carries TRBV7-9 and TRBJ2-7, with 8 bases that match TRBD1. With V trimmed by 5 bases and J by 2 bases, 8 bases remained unmatched. The CDR3 contains 15 residues. CDR1 and CDR2 from the germline V gene are SEHNR and FQNEAQ (reference sequence). CDR3 nucleotides: TGTGCCAGCAGCACTCCGGGACAGGAGGCCTACGAGCAGTACTTC. Its protein is CASSTPGQEAYEQYF.

The V and J genes are TRBV6-1 and TRBJ2-5; 13 positions match TRBD2. The CDR3 spans 15 residues. CDR1 is MNHNS and CDR2 is SASEGT in the germline V gene. With V trimmed by 6 bases and J by 2 bases, 3 bases remained unmatched. Written as DNA, the CDR3 is TGTGCCAGCAGCCCACTAGCGGGGGGGCAAGAGACCCAGTACTTC. Translated: CASSPLAGGQETQYF.

The J gene is TRBJ1-5, the V gene TRBV15; no firm D call. This CDR3 has 13 amino acids. Trimming stripped 0 bases from V and 8 bases from J, with 8 bases between. Germline V gene sequence: CDR1 LNHNV, CDR2 YYDKDF (reference sequence). The CDR3 DNA is TGTGCCACCAGCAGAGATCCTTGGGAGCCCCAGCATTTT. Protein sequence: CATSRDPWEPQHF.

This clonotype appeared a few times. This rearrangement joins TRBV6-1 to TRBJ1-2; D uncertain. Trimming stripped 9 bases from V and 5 bases from J, with 13 bases between. The CDR3 covers 12 residues. CDR1 and CDR2 (germline): MNHNS, SASEGT. In DNA form, the CDR3 reads TGTGCCAGTTTCCTAACCCTATATGGCTACACCTTC. Amino acid sequence: CASFLTLYGYTF.

The chain uses TRBV4-1 and TRBJ1-2; D possibly corresponds to TRBD1 (5 bases). Germline V gene sequence: CDR1 MGHRA, CDR2 YSYEKL. The CDR3 runs to 13 residues. Trimming stripped 4 bases from V and 6 bases from J, with 12 bases between. Here the CDR3 reads CASSRETADGYTF. The CDR3 DNA reads TGCGCCAGCAGCCGAGAGACAGCAGATGGCTACACCTTC.

CDR3 nucleotides: TGTGCCAGCAGCAGATCGGGCCCAAACACTGAAGCTTTCTTT. Translating it yields CASSRSGPNTEAFF. This chain links TRBV12-3 or TRBV12-4 with TRBJ1-1; D is unclear. This CDR3 contains 14 residues. Trimming stripped 6 bases from V and 2 bases from J, with 13 bases between.

The chain couples TRBV12-3 or TRBV12-4 to TRBJ1-6, with 8 bases that match TRBD1. The ends lost 7 bases at V and 9 bases at J; junction bases unmatched: 8. The CDR3 sequence is 14 residues long. The CDR3 is CASNNQGAVSPLHF. The CDR3 DNA reads TGTGCCAGCAACAATCAGGGGGCTGTTTCACCCCTCCACTTT.

As DNA, the CDR3 is TGTGCCATCAGCGACGGGACTAGCGTCCATGAGCAGTTCTTC. Its translation is CAISDGTSVHEQFF. V and J are TRBV10-3 and TRBJ2-1; TRBD2 agrees at 10 bases. This CDR3 is 14 amino acids long. V gave up 6 bases and J gave up 8 bases; unmatched junction bases: 7. The V gene's germline CDR1 is ENHRY and CDR2 SYGVKD.

The chain uses TRBV20-1 and TRBJ2-7; possibly TRBD1 or TRBD2 for D (5 bases each). CDR3 size: 14 residues. CDR1 and CDR2 from the germline V gene are DFQATT and SNEGSKA (reference sequence). This CDR3 is CSNNRDGDSYEQYF. CDR3 nucleotides: TGCAGCAACAACCGGGACGGGGACTCCTACGAGCAGTACTTC.

The chain joins TRBV7-8 to TRBJ2-5, with D unclear. Germline V gene sequence: CDR1 SGHVS, CDR2 FQNEAQ. Trimming took 5 bases from V and 1 from J, leaving 14 bases between them. There are 15 residues in the CDR3. CDR3 sequence (DNA): TGTGCCAGCAGCCCCCGACGGCTCCCCCAAGAGACCCAGTACTTC. Translated: CASSPRRLPQETQYF.

J is TRBJ2-3 and V is TRBV14; possible D gene TRBD1, 6 bases. The CDR3 runs 15 residues. Trimming took off 1 base at V and 2 bases at J, with 10 bases between the two ends. Germline V gene data show CDR1 as SGHDN and CDR2 as FVKESK. CDR3 sequence reads: CASSQGQAYTDTQYF. Written as DNA, the CDR3 is TGTGCCAGCAGCCAAGGACAGGCATACACAGATACGCAGTATTTT.

This clonotype was detected ten times or more. The rearrangement joins TRBV7-6 to TRBJ1-2; D is possibly TRBD1 (5 bases). This CDR3 is built from 15 residues. Germline V lookup: CDR1 SGHVS, CDR2 FNYEAQ. V was pared by 1 base and J by 6 bases, with 15 bases between. Here the CDR3 reads CASSLGGEGMDGYTF. The CDR3 DNA follows: TGTGCCAGCAGCTTAGGGGGGGAAGGGATGGATGGCTACACCTTC.

V and J are TRBV6-6 and TRBJ1-1; 8 nucleotides line up with TRBD1. The CDR3 covers 13 residues. Germline CDR1 is MNHNY and CDR2 is SVGAGI (reference sequence). Unmatched junction bases numbered 7, after V lost 8 bases and J lost 5 bases. The CDR3 protein is CASFHRGATEAFF. The DNA for the CDR3 is TGTGCCAGCTTCCACAGGGGGGCGACTGAAGCTTTCTTT.

The chain uses TRBV24-1 and TRBJ2-5, with 7 bases that match TRBD2. V gave up 7 bases and J gave up 0 bases; unmatched junction bases: 4. The CDR3 has 14 amino acids. Germline CDR1 KGHDR, CDR2 SFDVKD. CDR3 amino acids: CATRRLANQETQYF. As DNA, the CDR3 is TGTGCCACCAGGCGACTAGCTAACCAAGAGACCCAGTACTTC.